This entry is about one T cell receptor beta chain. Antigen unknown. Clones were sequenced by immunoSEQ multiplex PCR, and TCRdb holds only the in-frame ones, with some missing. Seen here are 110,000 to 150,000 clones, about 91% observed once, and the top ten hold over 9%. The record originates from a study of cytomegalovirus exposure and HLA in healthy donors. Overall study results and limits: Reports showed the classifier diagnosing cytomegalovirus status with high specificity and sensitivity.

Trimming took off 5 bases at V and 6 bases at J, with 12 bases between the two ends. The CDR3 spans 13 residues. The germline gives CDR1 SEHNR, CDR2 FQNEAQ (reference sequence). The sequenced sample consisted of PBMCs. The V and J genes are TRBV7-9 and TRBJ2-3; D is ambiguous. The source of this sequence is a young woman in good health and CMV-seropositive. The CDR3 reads CASSPLRADTQYF. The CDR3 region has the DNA TGTGCCAGCAGCCCCCTCCGAGCGGATACGCAGTATTTT.